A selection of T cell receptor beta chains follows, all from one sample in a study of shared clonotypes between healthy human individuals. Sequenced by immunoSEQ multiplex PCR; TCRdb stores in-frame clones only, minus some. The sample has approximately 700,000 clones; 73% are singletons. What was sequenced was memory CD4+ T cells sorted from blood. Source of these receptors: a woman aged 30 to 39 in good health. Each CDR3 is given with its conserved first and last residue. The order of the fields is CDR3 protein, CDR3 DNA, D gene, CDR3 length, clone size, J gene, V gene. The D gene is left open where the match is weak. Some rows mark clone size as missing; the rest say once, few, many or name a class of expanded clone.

CDR3: CAWSPGGIAQPQHF
DNA: TGTGCCTGGAGTCCGGGGGGCATCGCTCAGCCCCAGCATTTT
D: NA
length: 14
size: NA
J: TRBJ1-5
V: TRBV30

CDR3: CASSRGTSGLNEQFF
DNA: TGTGCCAGCAGCCGCGGGACTAGCGGCTTAAATGAGCAGTTCTTC
D: TRBD2
length: 15
size: NA
J: TRBJ2-1
V: TRBV14

CDR3: CASSFGLAVGNEQFF
DNA: TGCGCCAGCAGTTTCGGCCTAGCGGTTGGTAATGAGCAGTTCTTC
D: TRBD2
length: 15
size: NA
J: TRBJ2-1
V: TRBV5-1

CDR3: CASSLLGNEKLFF
DNA: TGCGCCAGCAGCTTGTTGGGTAATGAAAAACTGTTTTTT
D: NA
length: 13
size: few
J: TRBJ1-4
V: TRBV5-1

CDR3: CASSWEGGKQYF
DNA: TGTGCCAGCAGTTGGGAGGGTGGCAAGCAGTACTTC
D: TRBD2
length: 12
size: NA
J: TRBJ2-7
V: TRBV6-6

CDR3: CASSYATRRAGGDTQYF
DNA: TGCGCCAGCAGCTACGCTACCCGGCGAGCCGGCGGAGATACGCAGTATTTT
D: NA
length: 17
size: NA
J: TRBJ2-3
V: TRBV5-1

CDR3: CASGSRDTQYF
DNA: TGTGCCAGCGGGAGTAGAGATACGCAGTATTTT
D: NA
length: 11
size: NA
J: TRBJ2-3
V: TRBV2

CDR3: CASSKAGVANEQFF
DNA: TGTGCCAGCAGCAAAGCGGGGGTCGCAAATGAGCAGTTCTTC
D: TRBD2
length: 14
size: few
J: TRBJ2-1
V: TRBV5-4

CDR3: CASSPRGTSTDTQYF
DNA: TGTGCCAGCTCTCCTCGGGGTACTAGCACAGATACGCAGTATTTT
D: NA
length: 15
size: once
J: TRBJ2-3
V: TRBV18

CDR3: CATSRTRGQAIVGANVLTF
DNA: TGTGCCACCAGCAGGACTAGGGGACAGGCCATCGTTGGGGCCAACGTCCTGACTTTC
D: TRBD1
length: 19
size: once
J: TRBJ2-6
V: TRBV15

CDR3: CSVESGGRTGELFF
DNA: TGCAGCGTTGAATCTGGCGGGAGGACCGGGGAGCTGTTTTTT
D: TRBD2
length: 14
size: few
J: TRBJ2-2
V: TRBV29-1

CDR3: CASSIPRGSSNTEAFF
DNA: TGTGCCAGTAGTATACCACGAGGATCTTCGAACACTGAAGCTTTCTTT
D: NA
length: 16
size: NA
J: TRBJ1-1
V: TRBV19

CDR3: CASSLTSGRHEQYF
DNA: TGTGCCAGCAGCTTGACTAGCGGGAGGCACGAGCAGTACTTC
D: TRBD2
length: 14
size: NA
J: TRBJ2-7
V: TRBV7-2

CDR3: CASTRDYQLYNEQFF
DNA: TGCGCCAGCACCCGGGACTACCAACTTTACAATGAGCAGTTCTTC
D: TRBD2
length: 15
size: NA
J: TRBJ2-1
V: TRBV5-1

CDR3: CASSFQRASTDTQYF
DNA: TGCGCCAGCAGCTTTCAGCGAGCTAGCACAGATACGCAGTATTTT
D: NA
length: 15
size: NA
J: TRBJ2-3
V: TRBV5-1

CDR3: CASRGGLAYEQFF
DNA: TGCGCCAGCAGAGGGGGACTAGCGTATGAGCAGTTCTTC
D: TRBD2
length: 13
size: NA
J: TRBJ2-1
V: TRBV10-2

CDR3: CASSQDTSAYTDTQYF
DNA: TGCGCCAGCAGCCAAGACACTAGCGCCTACACAGATACGCAGTATTTT
D: TRBD2
length: 16
size: NA
J: TRBJ2-3
V: TRBV4-1

CDR3: CASSPTANTEAFF
DNA: TGTGCCAGCAGTCCTACAGCGAACACTGAAGCTTTCTTT
D: NA
length: 13
size: NA
J: TRBJ1-1
V: TRBV5-6

CDR3: CASSARQENTEAFF
DNA: TGTGCCAGTAGTGCGAGACAGGAGAACACTGAAGCTTTCTTT
D: NA
length: 14
size: NA
J: TRBJ1-1
V: TRBV19

CDR3: CASSASSVYEQYF
DNA: TGTGCCAGCAGCGCCTCGTCGGTCTACGAGCAGTACTTC
D: NA
length: 13
size: NA
J: TRBJ2-7
V: TRBV11-3

CDR3: CASSGVYEQYF
DNA: TGTGCCAGCAGCGGGGTCTACGAGCAGTACTTC
D: NA
length: 11
size: many
J: TRBJ2-7
V: TRBV9

CDR3: CATSRGQGAGANVLTF
DNA: TGTGCCACCAGCAGAGGACAGGGGGCTGGGGCCAACGTCCTGACTTTC
D: TRBD1
length: 16
size: NA
J: TRBJ2-6
V: TRBV15

CDR3: CSVAGSGTEAFF
DNA: TGCAGCGTTGCTGGGTCCGGCACTGAAGCTTTCTTT
D: NA
length: 12
size: NA
J: TRBJ1-1
V: TRBV29-1

CDR3: CASSPMAGVGETQYF
DNA: TGTGCCAGTAGCCCGATGGCGGGAGTGGGAGAGACCCAGTACTTC
D: TRBD2
length: 15
size: NA
J: TRBJ2-5
V: TRBV19

CDR3: CASSLWGWGEIPRKTQYF
DNA: TGCGCCAGCAGTCTATGGGGATGGGGAGAAATACCTCGGAAGACCCAGTACTTC
D: NA
length: 18
size: NA
J: TRBJ2-5
V: TRBV23-1

CDR3: CASSLLAGVEQYF
DNA: TGCGCCAGCAGTTTGTTAGCGGGAGTCGAGCAGTACTTC
D: TRBD2
length: 13
size: once
J: TRBJ2-7
V: TRBV5-1

CDR3: CASSVSGITDTQYF
DNA: TGTGCCAGCAGCGTATCGGGTATTACAGATACGCAGTATTTT
D: NA
length: 14
size: NA
J: TRBJ2-3
V: TRBV9

CDR3: CASSYSRQAHTEAFF
DNA: TGTGCCAGCAGTTACTCCCGACAGGCTCACACTGAAGCTTTCTTT
D: NA
length: 15
size: NA
J: TRBJ1-1
V: TRBV6-5

CDR3: CASSPDSNNYGYTF
DNA: TGTGCCAGCTCACCAGACAGCAACAACTATGGCTACACCTTC
D: NA
length: 14
size: NA
J: TRBJ1-2
V: TRBV18

CDR3: CASSIAGNEQFF
DNA: TGTGCCAGCAGTATAGCGGGCAATGAGCAGTTCTTC
D: TRBD2
length: 12
size: NA
J: TRBJ2-1
V: TRBV7-3

CDR3: CASSLRAGGPKNEQFF
DNA: TGTGCCAGCAGCTTAAGGGCGGGAGGGCCGAAGAATGAGCAGTTCTTC
D: TRBD2
length: 16
size: NA
J: TRBJ2-1
V: TRBV7-2

CDR3: CASSETSENYGYTF
DNA: TGTGCCAGCAGTGAAACCTCCGAGAACTATGGCTACACCTTC
D: NA
length: 14
size: NA
J: TRBJ1-2
V: TRBV6-1

CDR3: CASSLLGTDFSEQYF
DNA: TGTGCCAGCAGCTTACTCGGGACAGATTTTTCCGAGCAGTACTTC
D: TRBD1
length: 15
size: NA
J: TRBJ2-7
V: TRBV11-2

CDR3: CASSYSSGFGGNTIYF
DNA: TGTGCCAGCAGTTACTCTTCGGGGTTTGGCGGAAACACCATATATTTT
D: NA
length: 16
size: NA
J: TRBJ1-3
V: TRBV6-5

CDR3: CASSPRAVTDTQYF
DNA: TGTGCCAGCAGCCCACGGGCGGTCACAGATACGCAGTATTTT
D: NA
length: 14
size: NA
J: TRBJ2-3
V: TRBV11-2

CDR3: CASSLSLNGGYEQYF
DNA: TGTGCCAGCAGCTTGTCCCTCAACGGTGGCTACGAGCAGTACTTC
D: NA
length: 15
size: NA
J: TRBJ2-7
V: TRBV5-5